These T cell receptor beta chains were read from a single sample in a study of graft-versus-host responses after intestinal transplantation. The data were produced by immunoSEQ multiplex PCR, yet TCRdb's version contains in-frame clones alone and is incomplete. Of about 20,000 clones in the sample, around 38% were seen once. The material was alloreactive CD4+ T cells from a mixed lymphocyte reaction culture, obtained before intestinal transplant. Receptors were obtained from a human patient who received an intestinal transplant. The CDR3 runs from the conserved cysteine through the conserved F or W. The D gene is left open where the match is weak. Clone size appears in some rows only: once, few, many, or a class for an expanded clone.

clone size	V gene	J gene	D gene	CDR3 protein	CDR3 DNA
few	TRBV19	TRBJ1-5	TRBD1	CASSIQGARSNQPQHF	TGTGCCAGTAGTATTCAGGGGGCTCGGAGCAATCAGCCCCAGCATTTT
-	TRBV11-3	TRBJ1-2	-	CASSPGGVRNYGYTF	TGTGCCAGCAGCCCAGGCGGTGTTAGGAACTATGGCTACACCTTC
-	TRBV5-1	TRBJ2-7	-	CASSLLEGYEQYF	TGCGCCAGCAGCTTGTTGGAGGGGTACGAGCAGTACTTC
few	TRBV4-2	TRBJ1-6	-	CASSPLPDRLNSPLHF	TGTGCCAGCAGCCCCTTGCCAGACAGGCTTAATTCACCCCTCCACTTT
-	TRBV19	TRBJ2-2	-	CASSIGPSGELFF	TGTGCCAGTAGTATTGGCCCTTCCGGGGAGCTGTTTTTT
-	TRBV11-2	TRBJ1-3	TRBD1	CASSFRQGRGQGNTIYF	TGTGCCAGCAGCTTCCGGCAAGGCAGGGGGCAGGGAAACACCATATATTTT
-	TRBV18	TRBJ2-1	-	CASSPVRGEQFF	TGTGCCAGCTCACCCGTCAGGGGTGAGCAGTTCTTC
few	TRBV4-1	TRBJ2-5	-	CASSQDRTGVGRGETQYF	TGCGCCAGCAGCCAAGATCGAACAGGTGTCGGCCGAGGGGAGACCCAGTACTTC
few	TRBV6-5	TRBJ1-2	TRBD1	CASSIQGARGYGYTF	TGTGCCAGCAGTATTCAGGGGGCTCGTGGGTATGGCTACACCTTC
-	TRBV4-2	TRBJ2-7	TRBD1	CASSIRDRGPHEDF	TGTGCCAGCAGCATCCGGGACAGGGGGCCCCACGAAGACTTC
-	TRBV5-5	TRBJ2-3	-	CASSFPSTDTQYF	TGTGCCAGCAGCTTTCCTAGCACAGATACGCAGTATTTT
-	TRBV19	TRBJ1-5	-	CASNRLYNQPQHF	TGTGCCAGTAACCGGCTGTACAATCAGCCCCAGCATTTT
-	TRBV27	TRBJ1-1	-	CASSPRAWGNTEAFF	TGTGCCAGCAGTCCCCGGGCGTGGGGGAACACTGAAGCTTTCTTT
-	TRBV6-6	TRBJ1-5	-	CASRNTQGGNQPQHF	TGTGCCAGCAGAAACACCCAGGGCGGCAATCAGCCCCAGCATTTT
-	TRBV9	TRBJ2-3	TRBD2	CASSVTTSGGGPDTQYF	TGTGCCAGCAGCGTGACAACTAGCGGCGGCGGACCAGATACGCAGTATTTT
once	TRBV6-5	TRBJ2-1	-	CASSSAQGRGAQFF	TGTGCCAGCAGTTCCGCACAGGGGAGGGGTGCGCAGTTCTTC
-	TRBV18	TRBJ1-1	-	CASSPKELGTEAFF	TGTGCCAGCTCACCAAAGGAATTGGGCACTGAAGCTTTCTTT
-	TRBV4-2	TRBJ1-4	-	CASSQTTGATNEKLFF	TGTGCCAGCAGCCAAACTACCGGGGCAACTAATGAAAAACTGTTTTTT
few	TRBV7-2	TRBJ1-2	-	CASSLTPGPWNYGYTF	TGTGCCAGCAGCTTAACCCCAGGGCCTTGGAACTATGGCTACACCTTC
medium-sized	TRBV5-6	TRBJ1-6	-	CASSLGRVNSPLHF	TGTGCCAGCAGCTTGGGGAGGGTTAATTCACCCCTCCACTTT
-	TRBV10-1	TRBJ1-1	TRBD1	CASSPGQGWMDTEAFF	TGCGCCAGCAGTCCTGGACAGGGCTGGATGGACACTGAAGCTTTCTTT
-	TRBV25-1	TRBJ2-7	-	CASSDGWSYEQYF	TGTGCCAGCAGTGACGGGTGGTCCTACGAGCAGTACTTC
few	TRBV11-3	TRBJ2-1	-	CASSPTPNEQFF	TGTGCCAGCAGCCCCACCCCAAATGAGCAGTTCTTC
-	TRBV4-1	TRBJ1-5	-	CASSHGSNQPQHF	TGCGCCAGCAGCCACGGTAGCAATCAGCCCCAGCATTTT
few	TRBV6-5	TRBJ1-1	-	CASRPRSNTEAFF	TGTGCCAGCAGACCGCGTTCGAACACTGAAGCTTTCTTT
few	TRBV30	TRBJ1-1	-	CAWMTYTEAFF	TGTGCCTGGATGACGTACACTGAAGCTTTCTTT
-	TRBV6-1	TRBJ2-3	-	CASSEVPPADTQYF	TGTGCCAGCAGTGAAGTCCCCCCGGCAGATACGCAGTATTTT
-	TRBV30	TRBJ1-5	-	CAWSQGGNQPQHF	TGTGCCTGGAGTCAGGGTGGCAATCAGCCCCAGCATTTT
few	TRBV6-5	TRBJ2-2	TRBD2	CASSPSGGASGELFF	TGTGCCAGCAGCCCGAGCGGGGGGGCGAGCGGGGAGCTGTTTTTT